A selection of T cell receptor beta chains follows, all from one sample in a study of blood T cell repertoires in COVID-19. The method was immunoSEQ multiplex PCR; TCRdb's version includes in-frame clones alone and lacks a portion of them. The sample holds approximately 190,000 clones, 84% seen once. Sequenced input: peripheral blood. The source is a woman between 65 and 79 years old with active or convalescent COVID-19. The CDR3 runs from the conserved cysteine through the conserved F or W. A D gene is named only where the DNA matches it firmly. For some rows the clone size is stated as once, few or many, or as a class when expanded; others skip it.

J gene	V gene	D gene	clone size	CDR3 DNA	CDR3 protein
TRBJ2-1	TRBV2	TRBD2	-	TGTGCCAGCGTTAAAGGAGACCGAACGTGGACTAGCAATGAGCAGTTCTTC	CASVKGDRTWTSNEQFF
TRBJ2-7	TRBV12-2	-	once	TGTGCAAGTCGCTCGACGACAAGGTTCGAGCAGTACTTC	CASRSTTRFEQYF
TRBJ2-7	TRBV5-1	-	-	TGCGCCAGCAGCCCCGTTGGGGGCGGGAGTTTCTACGAGCAGTACTTC	CASSPVGGGSFYEQYF
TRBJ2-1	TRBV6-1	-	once	TGTGCCAGCAGTGAAATGGGGGCCCTTCTAAATGAGCAGTTCTTC	CASSEMGALLNEQFF
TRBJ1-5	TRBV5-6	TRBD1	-	TGTGCCAGCAGCCCTGGGACAGTGAATCAGCCCCAGCATTTT	CASSPGTVNQPQHF
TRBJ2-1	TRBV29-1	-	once	TGCAGCGTTGGGCCTTCCGGGAGCCTCTGGTTCTTC	CSVGPSGSLWFF
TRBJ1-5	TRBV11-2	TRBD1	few	TGTGCCAGCAGCTTACAACAGGGGGCTGGCAATCAGCCCCAGCATTTT	CASSLQQGAGNQPQHF
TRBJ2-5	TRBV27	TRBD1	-	TGTGCCAGCAGCTTATCCCTCAACAGGGGGGAGACCCAGTACTTC	CASSLSLNRGETQYF
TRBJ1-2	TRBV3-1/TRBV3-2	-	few	TGTGCCAGCAGTCGACTCACGGGAGAAAGGGATGGCTACACCTTC	CASSRLTGERDGYTF
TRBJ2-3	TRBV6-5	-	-	TGTGCCAGCAGACTTATCCTCACAGATACGCAGTATTTT	CASRLILTDTQYF
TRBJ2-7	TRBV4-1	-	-	TGCGCCAGCAGCCAAGATATATCCGGGAGTAGCGGATCCTACGAGCAGTACTTC	CASSQDISGSSGSYEQYF
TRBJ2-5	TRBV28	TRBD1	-	TGTGCCAGCAGTCCGCGGGGACAGGGGAAAGAGACCCAGTACTTC	CASSPRGQGKETQYF
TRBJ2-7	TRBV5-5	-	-	TGTGCCAGCAGCTTGGAGGGGGGGCTAAAGTACGAGCAGTACTTC	CASSLEGGLKYEQYF